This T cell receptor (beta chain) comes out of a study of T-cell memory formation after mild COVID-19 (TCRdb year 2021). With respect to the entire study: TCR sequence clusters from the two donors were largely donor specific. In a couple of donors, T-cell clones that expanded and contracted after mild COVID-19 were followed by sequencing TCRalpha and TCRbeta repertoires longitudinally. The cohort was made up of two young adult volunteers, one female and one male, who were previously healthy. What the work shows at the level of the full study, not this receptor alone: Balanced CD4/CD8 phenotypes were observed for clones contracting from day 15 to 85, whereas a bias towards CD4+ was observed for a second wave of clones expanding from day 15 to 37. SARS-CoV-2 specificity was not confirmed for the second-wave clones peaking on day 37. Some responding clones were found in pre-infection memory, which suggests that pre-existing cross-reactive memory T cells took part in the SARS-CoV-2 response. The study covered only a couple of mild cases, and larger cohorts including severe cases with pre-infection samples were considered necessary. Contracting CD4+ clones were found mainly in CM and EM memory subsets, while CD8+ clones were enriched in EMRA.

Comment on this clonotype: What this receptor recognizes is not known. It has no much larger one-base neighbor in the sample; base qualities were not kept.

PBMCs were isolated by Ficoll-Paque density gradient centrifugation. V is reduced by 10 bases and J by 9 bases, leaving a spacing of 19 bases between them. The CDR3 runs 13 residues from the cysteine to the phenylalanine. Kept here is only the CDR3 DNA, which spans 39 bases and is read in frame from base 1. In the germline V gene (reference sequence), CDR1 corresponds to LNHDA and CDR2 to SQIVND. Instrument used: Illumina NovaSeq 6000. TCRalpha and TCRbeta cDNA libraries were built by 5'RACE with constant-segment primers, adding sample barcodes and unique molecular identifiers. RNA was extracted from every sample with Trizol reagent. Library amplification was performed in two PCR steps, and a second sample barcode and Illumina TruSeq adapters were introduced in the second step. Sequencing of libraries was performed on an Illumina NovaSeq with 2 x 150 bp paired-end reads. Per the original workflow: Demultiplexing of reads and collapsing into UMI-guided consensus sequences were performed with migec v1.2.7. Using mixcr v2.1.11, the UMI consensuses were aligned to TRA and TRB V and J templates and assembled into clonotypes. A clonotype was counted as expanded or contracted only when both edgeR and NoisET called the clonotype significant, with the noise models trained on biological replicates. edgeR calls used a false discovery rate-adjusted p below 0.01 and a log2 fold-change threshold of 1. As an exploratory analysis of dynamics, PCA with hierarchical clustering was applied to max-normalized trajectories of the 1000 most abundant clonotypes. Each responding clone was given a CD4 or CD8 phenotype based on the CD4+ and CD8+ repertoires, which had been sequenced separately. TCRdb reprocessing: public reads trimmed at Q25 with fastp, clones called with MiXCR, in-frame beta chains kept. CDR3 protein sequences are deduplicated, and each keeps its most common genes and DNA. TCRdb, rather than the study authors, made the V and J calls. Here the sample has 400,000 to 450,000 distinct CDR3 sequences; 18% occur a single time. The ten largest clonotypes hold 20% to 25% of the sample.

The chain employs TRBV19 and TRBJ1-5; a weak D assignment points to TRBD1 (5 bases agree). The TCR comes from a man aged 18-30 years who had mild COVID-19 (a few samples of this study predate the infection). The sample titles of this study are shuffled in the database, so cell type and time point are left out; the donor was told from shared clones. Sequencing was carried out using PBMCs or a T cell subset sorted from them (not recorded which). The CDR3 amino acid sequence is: CATTLGGGRPQHF. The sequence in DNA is TGTGCCACCACCCTCGGGGGGGGTCGGCCCCAGCATTTT.